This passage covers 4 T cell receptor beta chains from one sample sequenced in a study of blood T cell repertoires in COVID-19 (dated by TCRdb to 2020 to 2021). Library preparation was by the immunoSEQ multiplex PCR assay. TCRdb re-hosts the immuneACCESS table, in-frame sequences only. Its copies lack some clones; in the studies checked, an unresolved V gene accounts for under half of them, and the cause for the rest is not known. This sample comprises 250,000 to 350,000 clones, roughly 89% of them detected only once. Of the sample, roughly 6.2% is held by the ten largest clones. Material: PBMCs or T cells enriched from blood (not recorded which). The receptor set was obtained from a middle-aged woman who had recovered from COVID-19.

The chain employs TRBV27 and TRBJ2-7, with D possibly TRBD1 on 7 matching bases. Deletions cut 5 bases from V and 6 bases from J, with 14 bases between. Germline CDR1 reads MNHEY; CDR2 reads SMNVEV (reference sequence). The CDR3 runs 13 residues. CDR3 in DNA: TGTGCCAGCAGTCCGCGGGACAGCGGCGAGCAGTACTTC. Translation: CASSPRDSGEQYF.

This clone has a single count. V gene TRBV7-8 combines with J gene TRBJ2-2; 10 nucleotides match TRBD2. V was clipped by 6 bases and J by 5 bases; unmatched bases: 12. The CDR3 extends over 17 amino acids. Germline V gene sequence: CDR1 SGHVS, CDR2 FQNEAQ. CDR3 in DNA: TGTGCCAGCAGGTCGTTTACGAGCGGGAGGGATACCGGGGAGCTGTTTTTT. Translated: CASRSFTSGRDTGELFF.

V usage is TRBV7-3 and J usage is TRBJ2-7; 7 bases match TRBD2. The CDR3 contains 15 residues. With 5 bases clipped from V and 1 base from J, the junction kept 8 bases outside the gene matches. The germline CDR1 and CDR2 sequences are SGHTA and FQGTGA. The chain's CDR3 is CASSPELAESYEQYF. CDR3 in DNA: TGTGCCAGCAGCCCCGAGCTAGCGGAGTCCTACGAGCAGTACTTC.

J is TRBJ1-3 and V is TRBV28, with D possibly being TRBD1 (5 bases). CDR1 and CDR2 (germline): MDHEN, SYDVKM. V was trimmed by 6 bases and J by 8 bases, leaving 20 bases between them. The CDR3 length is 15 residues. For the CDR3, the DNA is TGTGCCAGCAGCACCCGGGTGGGGCTCGGAGACACCATATATTTT. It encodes CASSTRVGLGDTIYF.